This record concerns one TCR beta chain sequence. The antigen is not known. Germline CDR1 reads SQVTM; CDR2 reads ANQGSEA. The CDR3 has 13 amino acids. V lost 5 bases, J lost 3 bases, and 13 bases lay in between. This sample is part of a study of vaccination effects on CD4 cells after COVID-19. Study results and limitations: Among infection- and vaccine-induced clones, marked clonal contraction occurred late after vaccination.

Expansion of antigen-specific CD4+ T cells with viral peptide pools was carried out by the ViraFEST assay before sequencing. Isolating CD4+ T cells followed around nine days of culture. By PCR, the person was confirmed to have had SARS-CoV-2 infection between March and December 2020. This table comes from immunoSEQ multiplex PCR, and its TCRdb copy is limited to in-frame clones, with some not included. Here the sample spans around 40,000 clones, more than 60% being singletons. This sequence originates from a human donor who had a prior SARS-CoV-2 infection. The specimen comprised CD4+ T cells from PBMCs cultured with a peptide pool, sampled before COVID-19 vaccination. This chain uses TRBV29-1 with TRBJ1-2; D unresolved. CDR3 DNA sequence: TGCAGCGTTTTCTCGTCGAGTTACTATGGCTACACCTTC. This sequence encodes CSVFSSSYYGYTF.